This T cell receptor beta chain emerged from a study of T cells after yellow fever vaccination. TCRdb reprocessed the 5' RACE reads with MiXCR, giving one entry per CDR3 protein. This sample has 450,000 to 550,000 distinct CDR3 sequences, with 21% found just once. In regard to this clonotype: Its antigen is unidentified.

Study-wide results and limits: At 96% for CD4 and 70% to 90% for CD8, most primary-vaccination clones showed up again after the booster. Bulk-population clonotypes that are abundant could appear as contaminants in FACS-sorted repertoires.

The CDR3 has 13 amino acids. Trimming shortened V by 5 bases and J by 0 bases, and 11 bases separated the two germline ends. Germline V gene sequence: CDR1 DFQATT, CDR2 SNEGSKA (reference sequence). Source: PBMCs, taken about 21 days after the first yellow fever vaccination. This clonotype originated in a man between 18 and 35 years old who received the YFV17D yellow fever vaccine. V usage is TRBV20-1 and J usage is TRBJ2-7; D may be TRBD1 (5 bases). In nucleotides, the CDR3 is TGCAGTGCTGGGGCTCCCAGCTCCTACGAGCAGTACTTC. This sequence encodes CSAGAPSSYEQYF.